This T cell receptor beta chain emerged from a study of cytomegalovirus exposure and HLA in healthy donors. PCR was performed using 60 Vbeta and 13 Jbeta primers. Only in-frame clones appear in the TCRdb table, and some are missing; sequencing was by immunoSEQ multiplex PCR. Here the sample spans 150,000 to 200,000 clones, over 75% being singletons. This CDR3 region has 16 residues. The germline CDR1 and CDR2 sequences are MNHEY and SMNVEV (reference sequence). V lost 2 bases to trimming and J lost 0 bases; unmatched junction nucleotides: 6. V and J are TRBV27 and TRBJ1-2; 7 bases line up with TRBD1. Sequencing used PBMCs. The receptor was derived from a man younger than 35 in good health and CMV-seropositive. The CDR3 DNA reads as TGTGCCAGCAGTTTAAACAGGGGATCGGCTAACTATGGCTACACCTTC. This sequence encodes CASSLNRGSANYGYTF.